This note documents a single TCR beta chain sequence. This entry is derived from a study of blood T cell repertoires in COVID-19. V trimming: 9 bases; J trimming: 13 bases; junction bases outside the gene matches: 4. The CDR3 sequence is 10 residues long. Sequencing was performed with immunoSEQ multiplex PCR; in TCRdb, only in-frame clones are kept and a portion is missing. The table records some 320,000 clones, roughly nine tenths of them present only once. Enrollees, roughly 18 to 95 years old, lived in 20 to 25 US areas. Participants were placed into cohorts based on the clinical history they reported.

The V call is TRBV12-3 or TRBV12-4, the J call TRBJ2-1; 9 nucleotides match TRBD2. This receptor was taken from a man in his sixties who had recovered from COVID-19. Material for sequencing was PBMCs or T cells enriched from blood (not recorded which). Written as DNA, the CDR3 is TGTGCCAGTGGACTAGCGTTTCAGTTCTTC. Amino acids: CASGLAFQFF.